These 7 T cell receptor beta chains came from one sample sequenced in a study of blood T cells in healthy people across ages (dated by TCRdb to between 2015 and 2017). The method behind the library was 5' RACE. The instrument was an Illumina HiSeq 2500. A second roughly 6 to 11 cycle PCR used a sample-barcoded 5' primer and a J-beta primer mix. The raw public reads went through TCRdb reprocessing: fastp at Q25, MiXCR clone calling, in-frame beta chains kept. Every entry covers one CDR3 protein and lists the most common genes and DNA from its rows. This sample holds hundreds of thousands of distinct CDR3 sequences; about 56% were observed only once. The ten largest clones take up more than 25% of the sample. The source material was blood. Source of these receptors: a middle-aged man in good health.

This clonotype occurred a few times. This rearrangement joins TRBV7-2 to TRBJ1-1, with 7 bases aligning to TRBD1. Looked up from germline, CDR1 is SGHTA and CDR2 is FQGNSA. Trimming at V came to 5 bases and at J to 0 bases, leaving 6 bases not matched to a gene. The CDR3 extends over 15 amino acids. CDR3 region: CASSPFTGVNTEAFF. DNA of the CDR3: TGTGCCAGCAGCCCTTTTACAGGGGTGAACACTGAAGCTTTCTTT.

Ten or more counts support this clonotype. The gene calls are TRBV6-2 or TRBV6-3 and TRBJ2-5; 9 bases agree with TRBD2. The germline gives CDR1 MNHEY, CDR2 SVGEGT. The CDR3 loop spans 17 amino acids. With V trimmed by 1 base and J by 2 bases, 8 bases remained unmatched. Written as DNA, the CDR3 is TGTGCCAGCAGTTACTTGTTGACTAGCGGAGATCAAGAGACCCAGTACTTC. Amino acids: CASSYLLTSGDQETQYF.

The CDR3 loop reads CASSPRLAGVTDTQYF. The CDR3 DNA follows: TGTGCCAGCAGCCCCAGACTAGCGGGAGTTACAGATACGCAGTATTTT. V and J are TRBV7-2 and TRBJ2-3; 12 bases are a match to TRBD2. In germline, CDR1 is SGHTA, CDR2 FQGNSA. V trimming: 5 bases; J trimming: 3 bases; junction bases outside the gene matches: 6. This CDR3 is built from 16 residues.

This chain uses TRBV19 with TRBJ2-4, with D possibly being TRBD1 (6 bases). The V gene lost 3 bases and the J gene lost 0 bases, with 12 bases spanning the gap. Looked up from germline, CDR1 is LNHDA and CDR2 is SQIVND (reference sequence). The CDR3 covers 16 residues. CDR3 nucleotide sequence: TGTGCCAGTAGTATCTCAGGGGCTGGAGCCAAAAACATTCAGTACTTC. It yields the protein CASSISGAGAKNIQYF.

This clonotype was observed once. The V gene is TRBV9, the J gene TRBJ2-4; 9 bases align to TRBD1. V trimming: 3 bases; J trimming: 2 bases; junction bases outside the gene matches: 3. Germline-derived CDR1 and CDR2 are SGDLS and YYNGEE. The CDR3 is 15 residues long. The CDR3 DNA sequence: TGTGCCAGCAGCGCCGGGACAGGGACCAAAAACATTCAGTACTTC. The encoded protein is CASSAGTGTKNIQYF.

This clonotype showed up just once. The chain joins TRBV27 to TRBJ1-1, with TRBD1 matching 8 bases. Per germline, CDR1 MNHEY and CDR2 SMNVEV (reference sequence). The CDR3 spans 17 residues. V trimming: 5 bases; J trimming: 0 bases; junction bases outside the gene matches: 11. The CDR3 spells CASSPLSGGRMNTEAFF. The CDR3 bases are TGTGCCAGCAGTCCCTTGTCAGGGGGCCGGATGAACACTGAAGCTTTCTTT.

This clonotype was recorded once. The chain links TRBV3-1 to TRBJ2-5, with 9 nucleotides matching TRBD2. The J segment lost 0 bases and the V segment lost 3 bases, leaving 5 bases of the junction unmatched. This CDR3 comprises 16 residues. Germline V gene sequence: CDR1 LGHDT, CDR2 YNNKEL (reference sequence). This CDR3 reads CASSHWAGGNQETQYF. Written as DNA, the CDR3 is TGTGCCAGCAGCCATTGGGCGGGGGGGAACCAAGAGACCCAGTACTTC.